Below, 12 T cell receptor beta chains from the same sample are listed, as sequenced in a study of T cell responses to AZD1222 COVID-19 vaccine. TCRdb's copy holds only in-frame clones and misses some; the assay was immunoSEQ multiplex PCR. The sample has under 150,000 clones, 80% to 95% seen once. The sample in question was peripheral blood, obtained on day 0 of MenACWY control vaccination. The receptors here all came from an adult in good health.

This chain connects TRBV19 to TRBJ2-4, with D possibly TRBD2 on 5 matching bases. Trimming left V 7 bases short and J 5 bases short, with 9 bases between. The CDR3 has 12 residues. In germline, CDR1 is LNHDA, CDR2 SQIVND (reference sequence). CDR3 in amino acids: CASTSSQNIQYF. The CDR3 nucleotides read TGTGCCAGTACCTCTAGCCAAAACATTCAGTACTTC. The variable domain in full, completed from reference TRBV19 and TRBJ2-4, reads DGGITQSPKYLFRKEGQNVTLSCEQNLNHDAMYWYRQDPGQGLRLIYYSQIVNDFQKGDIAEGYSVSREKKESFPLTVTSAQKNPTAFYLCASTSSQNIQYFGAGTRLSVL.

This chain uses TRBV2 with TRBJ2-3; no clear D gene. With 2 bases removed from V and 8 bases from J, the gap between germline ends came to 11 bases. Germline CDR1 SNHLY, CDR2 FYNNEI. CDR3 length: 13 amino acids. The CDR3 DNA reads TGTGCCAGCAGTGAATGGCCTAGGGTTACGCAGTATTTT. Translation: CASSEWPRVTQYF.

This clone showed up just a few times. The V gene is TRBV27, the J gene TRBJ2-7, with 9 positions matching TRBD1. V dropped 5 bases and J dropped 3; count of bases not matched to a gene: 5. This CDR3 has 14 residues. The germline V gene has CDR1 MNHEY and CDR2 SMNVEV (reference sequence). CDR3 sequence (DNA): TGTGCCAGCAGTCCCCTGGGACAGGGCTACGAGCAGTACTTC. Amino acid sequence: CASSPLGQGYEQYF.

The chain couples TRBV19 to TRBJ1-6, with TRBD1 matching over 10 bases. The J segment lost 9 bases and the V segment lost 8 bases, leaving 4 bases of the junction unmatched. CDR1 is LNHDA, CDR2 SQIVND, per germline (reference sequence). The CDR3 consists of 13 residues. The CDR3 nucleotides are TGTGCCAGTCGGGACAGGGGATTTTCACCCCTCCACTTT. It translates to CASRDRGFSPLHF. Full variable domain (rest looked up from reference TRBV19 and TRBJ1-6): DGGITQSPKYLFRKEGQNVTLSCEQNLNHDAMYWYRQDPGQGLRLIYYSQIVNDFQKGDIAEGYSVSREKKESFPLTVTSAQKNPTAFYLCASRDRGFSPLHFGNGTRLTVT.

V and J are TRBV5-1 and TRBJ2-2; D uncertain. This CDR3 comprises 16 residues. The germline CDR1 and CDR2 sequences are SGHRS and YFSETQ. V shed 0 bases and J shed 0 bases, with 9 bases lying between them. Written as DNA, the CDR3 is TGCGCCAGCAGCTTGGAGAGCTTCGCGAACACCGGGGAGCTGTTTTTT. Protein sequence: CASSLESFANTGELFF.

The V call is TRBV6-5, the J call TRBJ1-2; D is unresolved. The CDR3 consists of 13 residues. V was clipped by 8 bases and J by 0 bases, with 10 bases between them. Germline CDR1 is MNHEY and CDR2 is SVGAGI. In DNA, the CDR3 is TGTGCCAGCGCTATGGGTCCTAACTATGGCTACACCTTC. This translates into CASAMGPNYGYTF.

V is TRBV6-7 and J is TRBJ1-5; D gene uncertain. TRBV6-7 is sorted into the ORF group, with uncertain function. Between the trimmed V and J ends, which lost 0 bases and 2 bases, there was a span of 14 bases. The CDR3 has 17 residues. CDR3 protein: CASSYSPGRAGNQPQHF. CDR3 DNA sequence: TGTGCCAGCAGTTACTCCCCGGGAAGGGCCGGCAATCAGCCCCAGCATTTT.

The rearrangement joins TRBV27 to TRBJ2-1; no clear D gene. There are 13 residues in the CDR3. V was trimmed by 5 bases and J by 7 bases, leaving 12 bases between them. Germline CDR1 MNHEY, CDR2 SMNVEV (reference sequence). CDR3 region: CASSPSGGNEQFF. The DNA of the CDR3 is TGTGCCAGCAGTCCATCTGGCGGAAATGAGCAGTTCTTC.

In DNA form, the CDR3 reads TGTGCCAGCAGCCAAGATAAGGGAGGGACAGATACGCAGTATTTT. Its protein product is CASSQDKGGTDTQYF. This sequence joins TRBV3-1 (or the pseudogene TRBV3-2) and TRBJ2-3; TRBD2 matches at 7 bases. The CDR3 spans 15 residues. The germline gives CDR1 LGHDT, CDR2 YNNKEL (reference sequence). The trim removed 0 bases at V and 3 bases at J, leaving 3 bases unmatched.

The rearrangement joins TRBV6-5 to TRBJ1-2; the D is unclear. The CDR3 contains 15 residues. The germline gives CDR1 MNHEY, CDR2 SVGAGI. V was trimmed by 2 bases and J by 4 bases, leaving 14 bases between them. CDR3 nucleotide sequence: TGTGCCAGCAGTTACACCGGAATTCAACTCTATGGCTACACCTTC. This sequence encodes CASSYTGIQLYGYTF.

The chain joins TRBV2 to TRBJ2-7; 8 bases map to TRBD2. The V gene's germline CDR1 is SNHLY and CDR2 FYNNEI. CDR3 length equals 16 residues. V trimming: 8 bases; J trimming: 0 bases; junction bases outside the gene matches: 12. The CDR3 loop reads CASGAGGGFSSYEQYF. The CDR3 DNA reads as TGTGCCAGCGGGGCTGGCGGGGGGTTTAGCTCCTACGAGCAGTACTTC.

V gene TRBV7-9 combines with J gene TRBJ2-5; 7 bases are a match to TRBD2. Trimming removed 0 bases from V and 3 bases from J; junction bases left unmatched: 1. CDR3 size: 14 residues. Germline lookup yields CDR1 SEHNR and CDR2 FQNEAQ (reference sequence). The CDR3 DNA sequence: TGTGCCAGCAGCTTAGCGGGGGGGAAAGAGACCCAGTACTTC. Translation: CASSLAGGKETQYF. The whole variable domain, remainder taken from reference TRBV7-9 and TRBJ2-5, is DTGVSQNPRHKITKRGQNVTFRCDPISEHNRLYWYRQTLGQGPEFLTYFQNEAQLEKSRLLSDRFSAERPKGSFSTLEIQRTEQGDSAMYLCASSLAGGKETQYFGPGTRLLVL.